This TCR beta chain was sequenced during a study of blood T cell repertoires in COVID-19. Germline CDR1 reads SGHRS; CDR2 reads YFSETQ. Trimming removed 0 bases at V and 6 bases at J, with 10 bases between. The CDR3 totals 14 residues. Two negative PCRs, clearance, or symptom resolution were required of recovered Cohort 3 donors. Profiling relied on immunoSEQ multiplex PCR, and the TCRdb table lists in-frame clones only, not all of them. The table lists approximately 300,000 clones, roughly 86% of them singletons. V gene TRBV5-1 combines with J gene TRBJ1-3; tentatively, D is TRBD1 (5 bases). The sequencing sample was made of PBMCs or T cells enriched from blood (not recorded which). This TCR was recovered from a woman younger than 45 who had recovered from COVID-19. In nucleotides, the CDR3 is TGCGCCAGCAGCTTGGCAGGGATGGAAAACACCATATATTTT. The encoded protein is CASSLAGMENTIYF.